Listed here are 8 T cell receptor beta chains from one sample, sequenced in a study of cytomegalovirus exposure and HLA in healthy donors. It was with 60 Vbeta and 13 Jbeta primers that the PCR ran. Data came from immunoSEQ multiplex PCR; TCRdb stores just in-frame clones and leaves some out. The table includes under 150,000 clones, approximately 81% detected once. Sample: PBMCs. The receptors originated from a man between 25 and 39 years old in good health and CMV-seropositive.

The chain uses TRBV28 and TRBJ1-5, with D uncertain. Germline-derived CDR1 and CDR2 are MDHEN and SYDVKM. V was clipped by 1 base and J by 0 bases, with 7 bases between them. The CDR3 extends over 15 amino acids. The chain's CDR3 is CASSLSEDSNQPQHF. CDR3 DNA sequence: TGTGCCAGCAGTTTATCCGAGGATAGCAATCAGCCCCAGCATTTT.

J is TRBJ2-2 and V is TRBV11-2; 7 bases are a match to TRBD1. The junction had 4 bases not matched to a gene; V was cut back by 5 bases and J by 4 bases. The CDR3 has 14 residues. Germline V gene lookup returns CDR1 SGHAT and CDR2 FQNNGV. CDR3 in amino acids: CASSRDSFTGELFF. DNA of the CDR3: TGTGCCAGCAGCCGGGACAGCTTCACCGGGGAGCTGTTTTTT. The variable domain in full, completed from reference TRBV11-2 and TRBJ2-2, reads EAGVAQSPRYKIIEKRQSVAFWCNPISGHATLYWYQQILGQGPKLLIQFQNNGVVDDSQLPKDRFSAERLKGVDSTLKIQPAKLEDSAVYLCASSRDSFTGELFFGEGSRLTVL.

This clone was counted once. V is TRBV2 and J is TRBJ2-1; 9 nucleotides align to TRBD1. V was clipped by 4 bases and J by 2 bases; unmatched bases: 0. CDR1 and CDR2 (germline): SNHLY, FYNNEI. The CDR3 extends over 14 amino acids. CDR3 nucleotides: TGTGCCAGCAGTGGACAGGGGGCCTACAATGAGCAGTTCTTC. It specifies CASSGQGAYNEQFF.

The rearrangement uses TRBV11-2 and TRBJ1-5; tentatively, D is TRBD1 (5 bases). CDR3 length: 16 residues. With 2 bases removed from V and 3 bases from J, the gap between germline ends came to 14 bases. CDR1 and CDR2 from the germline V gene are SGHAT and FQNNGV. The CDR3 DNA reads as TGTGCCAGCAGCTTATATACGGGGGGTAACAATCAGCCCCAGCATTTT. Its translation is CASSLYTGGNNQPQHF.

V usage is TRBV10-3 and J usage is TRBJ2-6; TRBD1 might be the D (6 bases). The germline CDR1 and CDR2 sequences are ENHRY and SYGVKD. Trimming stripped 3 bases from V and 1 base from J, with 7 bases between. This CDR3 has 15 residues. In DNA form, the CDR3 reads TGTGCCATCAGTGAACAGGGATCTGGGGCCAACGTCCTGACTTTC. As protein: CAISEQGSGANVLTF.

This clone was counted only a few times. The chain links TRBV28 to TRBJ1-1, with unresolved D. This CDR3 contains 14 residues. Per germline, CDR1 MDHEN and CDR2 SYDVKM. Deletions cut 7 bases from V and 5 bases from J, with 17 bases between. CDR3 in DNA: TGTGCCAGCAAACCGATCGTGGGGAGAACTGAAGCTTTCTTT. This codes for CASKPIVGRTEAFF.

V usage is TRBV12-5 and J usage is TRBJ2-7, with TRBD1 as a possible D gene (6 bases). Germline V gene data show CDR1 as LGHNT and CDR2 as FRNRAP. Between the trimmed V and J ends, which lost 1 base and 0 bases, there was a span of 16 bases. This CDR3 has 17 residues. The CDR3 nucleotides are TGTGCTAGTGGTTTGGCCGGGACCGGGACACTCTCCTACGAGCAGTACTTC. It specifies CASGLAGTGTLSYEQYF.

This clone was counted once. The rearrangement uses TRBV4-2 and TRBJ2-7, with D possibly being TRBD1 (6 bases). The CDR3 totals 16 residues. V was clipped by 1 base and J by 4 bases, with 17 bases between them. The V gene's germline CDR1 is LGHNA and CDR2 YNFKEQ. The CDR3 nucleotides are TGTGCCAGCAGCCAAGTACTGGGGGCGCAAAATTACGAGCAGTACTTC. It yields the protein CASSQVLGAQNYEQYF.